The 14 T cell receptor beta chains listed next were all sequenced from one sample in a study of blood T cell repertoires in COVID-19. Profiling relied on immunoSEQ multiplex PCR, and the TCRdb table lists in-frame clones only, not all of them. The sample lists a few hundred thousand clones; about 90% were seen once. The source material was PBMCs or T cells enriched from blood (not recorded which). Receptor source: a man aged 18 to 30 who had recovered from COVID-19.

The V call is TRBV29-1, the J call TRBJ2-2; perhaps TRBD1 as D (6 bases). Trimming took 3 bases from V and 4 from J, leaving 12 bases between them. The CDR3 contains 14 residues. The germline CDR1 and CDR2 sequences are SQVTM and ANQGSEA. Here the CDR3 DNA reads TGCAGCGTTGAGGGCCAGGGGCGCACCGGGGAGCTGTTTTTT. It translates to CSVEGQGRTGELFF.

The chain links TRBV28 to TRBJ2-1; 8 bases fit TRBD1. Per the germline V gene, CDR1 is MDHEN and CDR2 is SYDVKM. V trimming: 7 bases; J trimming: 4 bases; junction bases outside the gene matches: 6. This CDR3 is built from 14 residues. The chain's CDR3 is CASIHRGKYNEQFF. CDR3 nucleotide sequence: TGTGCCAGCATCCACAGGGGGAAGTACAATGAGCAGTTCTTC.

This clone was recorded a few times. The chain is built from TRBV28 and TRBJ1-1; D unclear. Looked up from germline, CDR1 is MDHEN and CDR2 is SYDVKM. With 5 bases removed from V and 3 bases from J, the gap between germline ends came to 22 bases. CDR3 size: 17 residues. This CDR3 is CASSPPPPGIGYTEAFF. The DNA of the CDR3 is TGTGCCAGCAGTCCCCCGCCTCCGGGAATAGGTTACACTGAAGCTTTCTTT.

This clone was detected a few times. This chain connects TRBV24-1 to TRBJ2-2; D ambiguous. The CDR3 is 14 amino acids. The V gene's germline CDR1 is KGHDR and CDR2 SFDVKD. Trimming took 5 bases from V and 6 from J, leaving 12 bases between them. In DNA form, the CDR3 reads TGTGCCACCAGTGGTCCCCTTGAGGCCGGGGAGCTGTTTTTT. Translating gives CATSGPLEAGELFF.

The chain links TRBV5-4 to TRBJ1-4; 9 positions agree with TRBD1. This CDR3 is built from 14 residues. V gave up 2 bases and J gave up 7 bases; unmatched junction bases: 3. Germline-derived CDR1 and CDR2 are SGHNT and YYREEE (reference sequence). This CDR3 reads CASSLGTGIEKLFF. CDR3 sequence (DNA): TGTGCCAGCAGCTTAGGGACAGGGATTGAAAAACTGTTTTTT.

This rearrangement joins TRBV5-1 to TRBJ1-6; D might be TRBD1 (5 bases). The CDR3 is 16 residues long. V lost 8 bases and J 5 bases, leaving 20 bases between the germline ends. The V gene's germline CDR1 is SGHRS and CDR2 YFSETQ. CDR3 in DNA: TGCGCCAGTACTCCATTTGCCTCAGGGAATAATTCACCCCTCCACTTT. Translated, it gives CASTPFASGNNSPLHF.

The chain links TRBV19 to TRBJ1-5, with D maybe TRBD1 (5 bases). Germline V gene sequence: CDR1 LNHDA, CDR2 SQIVND (reference sequence). V lost 6 bases, J lost 3 bases, and 12 bases lay in between. The CDR3 sequence is 14 residues long. CDR3: CASSDDSFNQPQHF. The CDR3 region has the DNA TGTGCCAGTAGCGACGACAGTTTCAATCAGCCCCAGCATTTT.

J is TRBJ1-3 and V is TRBV19; 8 bases fit TRBD1. The CDR3 is 16 residues long. The V segment lost 3 bases and the J segment 2 bases; nucleotides outside the gene matches: 6. Germline lookup yields CDR1 LNHDA and CDR2 SQIVND (reference sequence). The CDR3 spells CASSITGTGTGNTIYF. Here the CDR3 DNA reads TGTGCCAGTAGTATTACCGGGACAGGAACTGGAAACACCATATATTTT. The variable domain in full, completed from reference TRBV19 and TRBJ1-3, reads DGGITQSPKYLFRKEGQNVTLSCEQNLNHDAMYWYRQDPGQGLRLIYYSQIVNDFQKGDIAEGYSVSREKKESFPLTVTSAQKNPTAFYLCASSITGTGTGNTIYFGEGSWLTVV.

The chain recombines TRBV28 with TRBJ2-2, with D possibly matching TRBD2 (7 bases). The CDR3 has 16 residues. Germline lookup yields CDR1 MDHEN and CDR2 SYDVKM. The V end lost 7 bases, the J end lost 0 bases, and 15 bases lay between the germline ends. The CDR3 sequence: CASTRRGLPNTGELFF. The DNA for the CDR3 is TGTGCCAGCACCCGGCGGGGGCTACCGAACACCGGGGAGCTGTTTTTT.

The chain has TRBV7-9 and TRBJ1-5; TRBD1 might be the D (5 bases). Germline V gene lookup returns CDR1 SEHNR and CDR2 FQNEAQ (reference sequence). The CDR3 is 12 amino acids. The CDR3 protein is CAVGGNGQPQHF. The DNA for the CDR3 is TGTGCGGTGGGGGGGAATGGTCAGCCCCAGCATTTT.

The chain combines TRBV5-1 with TRBJ2-7, with 7 bases that match TRBD1. The J segment lost 1 base and the V segment lost 4 bases, leaving 17 bases of the junction unmatched. The germline V gene encodes CDR1 SGHRS and CDR2 YFSETQ. This CDR3 has 18 residues. The CDR3 sequence is CASSHNPSTGTGSYEQYF. The CDR3 region has the DNA TGCGCCAGCAGCCATAATCCATCGACAGGGACGGGGTCCTACGAGCAGTACTTC.

The genes are TRBV29-1 and TRBJ1-1; TRBD1 is a possible D gene (6 bases). Germline values: CDR1 SQVTM, CDR2 ANQGSEA. Trimming shortened V by 2 bases and J by 2 bases, and 12 bases separated the two germline ends. This CDR3 region has 14 residues. This CDR3 reads CSVESKTGNTEAFF. In DNA, the CDR3 is TGCAGCGTTGAATCGAAGACAGGTAACACTGAAGCTTTCTTT.

This clone showed up just a few times. This CDR3 is also generated by other DNA sequences in the sample. V usage is TRBV28 and J usage is TRBJ1-4; no definite D call. The CDR3 covers 12 residues. CDR1 and CDR2 (germline): MDHEN, SYDVKM. Trimming removed 2 bases from V and 4 bases from J, with 2 bases in between. The DNA of the CDR3 is TGTGCCAGCAGTTTACTTAATGAAAAACTGTTTTTT. This translates into CASSLLNEKLFF.

CDR3 amino acids: CASSHGDRFYEQYF. The DNA of the CDR3 is TGTGCCAGCAGCCACGGGGACAGATTCTACGAGCAGTACTTC. The chain recombines TRBV5-4 with TRBJ2-7; 7 nucleotides match TRBD1. Trimming cost V 4 bases and J 3 bases; bases outside gene matches: 7. Germline CDR1 and CDR2: SGHNT and YYREEE (reference sequence). This CDR3 is 14 amino acids long.